This T cell receptor (beta chain) was recovered during a study of blood T cell repertoires in COVID-19. Study-level information: Spain, Italy and the United States supplied samples that represented acute and convalescent COVID-19. PBMCs, B-cell-depleted T cells, or T cells provided the cDNA or gDNA that made up the material.

This clone was counted once. Repertoires were generated with immunoSEQ multiplex PCR, while TCRdb's copy carries only in-frame clones and drops some. The sample includes about 270,000 clones, roughly 83% seen only once; the top ten take 5.5% to 6.5%. It was during active infection that Seattle patients were enrolled and then longitudinally followed. The CDR3 runs 14 residues. The V gene's germline CDR1 is LGHDT and CDR2 YNNKEL (reference sequence). The junction had 4 bases not matched to a gene; V was cut back by 1 base and J by 5 bases. The sample was peripheral blood. The sequence derives from a woman aged 80 or older with COVID-19, enrolled during active disease. The V gene is TRBV3-1 (or the pseudogene TRBV3-2), the J gene TRBJ1-1, with 7 bases that match TRBD1. The CDR3 loop is CASSQVARGTEAFF. The CDR3 nucleotides are TGTGCCAGCAGCCAAGTGGCCAGGGGGACTGAAGCTTTCTTT.